These 20 T cell receptor beta chains share one sample of origin, sequenced in a study of Ad26.COV2.S vaccination and SARS-CoV-2 variants. The protocol was immunoSEQ multiplex PCR, while the TCRdb copy is restricted to in-frame clones and leaves out a portion. The repertoire has over 400,000 clones, 80% to 95% of them found once; the top ten carry around 1.8%. The treatment was: 15 to 20 received Ad26.COV2.S at low or high dose, single or two shots; about five received placebo; per-sample allocation not given. Specimen acquisition occurred on day 63 following the initial vaccine or placebo injection. The specimen was peripheral blood, collected in a trial of Ad26.COV2.S vaccine versus placebo. The receptors derive from a person aged 18-60 years who received the Ad26.COV2.S COVID-19 vaccine or a placebo.

The V call is TRBV7-9, the J call TRBJ2-3; 16 bases agree with TRBD2. The CDR3 is made up of 16 amino acids. Germline CDR1 reads SEHNR; CDR2 reads FQNEAQ (reference sequence). With V trimmed by 5 bases and J by 6 bases, 5 bases remained unmatched. CDR3 sequence: CASSPGLAGGGDTQYF. CDR3 in DNA: TGTGCCAGCAGCCCGGGACTAGCGGGGGGGGGCGATACGCAGTATTTT.

This rearrangement joins TRBV20-1 to TRBJ1-3; D not resolved. Germline V gene sequence: CDR1 DFQATT, CDR2 SNEGSKA (reference sequence). The CDR3 length is 11 residues. V was shortened by 0 bases and J by 13 bases, with 10 bases between the two germline ends. The CDR3 loop reads CSARDQTRIYF. CDR3 DNA: TGCAGTGCTAGAGACCAAACCCGGATATATTTT.

The V call is TRBV7-8, the J call TRBJ1-2; no firm D call. Trimming took off 1 base at V and 6 bases at J, with 12 bases between the two ends. This CDR3 region has 14 residues. CDR1 and CDR2 from the germline V gene are SGHVS and FQNEAQ. This CDR3 is CASSLVYSEDGYTF. The CDR3 DNA reads as TGTGCCAGCAGCTTAGTGTACTCCGAGGATGGCTACACCTTC.

Notes on this clone: Within the sample, other DNA sequences also encode this same CDR3. The chain employs TRBV28 and TRBJ1-2; weak D call: TRBD1 (5 bases). The CDR3 spans 12 residues. CDR1 and CDR2 from the germline V gene are MDHEN and SYDVKM. V lost 4 bases and J 4 bases, leaving 7 bases between the germline ends. The CDR3 here is CASSSGFYGYTF. CDR3 bases: TGTGCCAGCAGTTCAGGGTTCTATGGCTACACCTTC.

The genes are TRBV28 and TRBJ2-5; 13 bases line up with TRBD2. The CDR3 is 14 residues long. V lost 7 bases, J lost 6 bases, and 5 bases stayed unmatched. The germline gives CDR1 MDHEN, CDR2 SYDVKM. CDR3 residues: CASITSGGAQTQYF. The CDR3 DNA sequence: TGTGCCAGCATAACTAGCGGGGGGGCCCAGACCCAGTACTTC.

The rearrangement uses TRBV6-4 and TRBJ1-5; D is perhaps TRBD1 (5 bases). V was clipped by 6 bases and J by 2 bases, with 8 bases between them. Germline-derived CDR1 and CDR2 are MRHNA and SNTAGT. There are 13 residues in the CDR3. The CDR3 protein is CASSPQGNQPQHF. The CDR3 DNA reads as TGTGCCAGCAGCCCACAGGGCAATCAGCCCCAGCATTTT.

The chain recombines TRBV7-9 with TRBJ1-4, with D hard to call. CDR1 is SEHNR and CDR2 is FQNEAQ in the germline V gene (reference sequence). Deletions cut 5 bases from V and 3 bases from J, with 13 bases between. This CDR3 contains 15 residues. The CDR3 region is CASSPSARPNEKLFF. The DNA for the CDR3 is TGTGCCAGCAGCCCCTCAGCCCGTCCTAATGAAAAACTGTTTTTT.

The V and J genes are TRBV6-5 and TRBJ1-2; the D is unclear. The germline CDR1 and CDR2 sequences are MNHEY and SVGAGI. The V gene lost 2 bases and the J gene lost 5 bases, with 9 bases spanning the gap. The CDR3 spans 13 residues. DNA of the CDR3: TGTGCCAGCAGTTACGAACAGAATTATGGCTACACCTTC. This gives the protein CASSYEQNYGYTF.

The V gene is TRBV27, the J gene TRBJ2-2; D is possibly TRBD2 (6 bases). The CDR3 sequence is 16 residues long. Germline loops: CDR1 MNHEY, CDR2 SMNVEV (reference sequence). The V and J ends lost 0 bases and 5 bases respectively, with 13 bases between them. DNA of the CDR3: TGTGCCAGCAGTTTATCTTCCCTAGCGCTAACCGGGGAGCTGTTTTTT. Its protein product is CASSLSSLALTGELFF.

The chain employs TRBV4-3 and TRBJ2-1; 8 bases line up with TRBD2. Germline CDR1 reads LGHNA; CDR2 reads YSLEER. J was trimmed by 0 bases and V by 0 bases; bases with no gene match: 10. This CDR3 is 19 amino acids long. CDR3 sequence: CASSQDIWRGATSYNEQFF. CDR3 in DNA: TGCGCCAGCAGCCAAGATATCTGGCGGGGGGCCACCTCCTACAATGAGCAGTTCTTC.

This chain connects TRBV7-6 to TRBJ2-1; D perhaps matches TRBD2 (7 bases). The CDR3 is 17 amino acids. Germline values: CDR1 SGHVS, CDR2 FNYEAQ. With 0 bases removed from V and 1 base from J, the gap between germline ends came to 13 bases. CDR3 sequence: CASSLAGGPASYNEQFF. The CDR3 nucleotides read TGTGCCAGCAGCTTAGCGGGGGGGCCTGCGTCCTACAATGAGCAGTTCTTC.

The V call is TRBV5-4, the J call TRBJ2-3; possibly TRBD1 for D (5 bases). CDR3 length: 14 residues. In germline, CDR1 is SGHNT, CDR2 YYREEE (reference sequence). Trimming stripped 1 base from V and 2 bases from J, with 8 bases between. CDR3 in DNA: TGTGCCAGCAGCTTGCAGGGCCCCACAGATACGCAGTATTTT. Protein: CASSLQGPTDTQYF.

The V and J genes are TRBV6-5 and TRBJ2-7, with D tentatively TRBD1 (6 bases). The germline V and J ends were trimmed by 2 bases and 3 bases, with 11 bases remaining between them. This CDR3 is 14 amino acids long. CDR1 and CDR2 (germline): MNHEY, SVGAGI. The CDR3 region is CASSYGGHRYEQYF. In DNA form, the CDR3 reads TGTGCCAGCAGTTACGGGGGACACCGCTACGAGCAGTACTTC.

The V gene is TRBV28, the J gene TRBJ2-7; 9 nucleotides agree with TRBD1. V was pared by 3 bases and J by 1 base, with 10 bases of the junction left unmatched. This CDR3 is built from 17 residues. Germline V gene data show CDR1 as MDHEN and CDR2 as SYDVKM. In nucleotides, the CDR3 is TGTGCCAGCAGTTTTCTAACAACAGGGGGCGGATCCTACGAGCAGTACTTC. Translated: CASSFLTTGGGSYEQYF.

This chain uses TRBV28 with TRBJ2-7; D gene unclear. This CDR3 has 13 residues. Germline CDR1 reads MDHEN; CDR2 reads SYDVKM. The V and J ends lost 5 bases and 3 bases respectively, with 11 bases between them. Here the CDR3 DNA reads TGTGCCAGCAGTAATACCATAAGCTACGAGCAGTACTTC. Its translation is CASSNTISYEQYF.

This chain connects TRBV6-1 to TRBJ1-2, with D possibly being TRBD1 (6 bases). Germline CDR1 is MNHNS and CDR2 is SASEGT. The CDR3 length is 16 residues. The V end was cut by 3 bases, the J end by 2 bases, with 16 bases between. CDR3 coding DNA: TGTGCCAGCAGTGAGGGGAGGCAGGGGTCGAACTATGGCTACACCTTC. It yields the protein CASSEGRQGSNYGYTF.

The chain carries TRBV5-1 and TRBJ1-1, with TRBD1 as a possible D gene (6 bases). Germline V CDR1 and CDR2: SGHRS, YFSETQ. Trimming took off 4 bases at V and 6 bases at J, with 31 bases between the two ends. The CDR3 length is 19 residues. The CDR3 bases are TGCGCCAGCAGCCTGAAGTTGGTGGGGGGGGCGTTCCGCCCCCCTGAAGCTTTCTTT. Translating it yields CASSLKLVGGAFRPPEAFF. The full variable domain, in which reference TRBV5-1 and TRBJ1-1 provide the parts outside the CDR3, is KAGVTQTPRYLIKTRGQQVTLSCSPISGHRSVSWYQQTPGQGLQFLFEYFSETQRNKGNFPGRFSGRQFSNSRSEMNVSTLELGDSALYLCASSLKLVGGAFRPPEAFFGQGTRLTVV.

This clone was seen just once. J is TRBJ2-3 and V is TRBV9; D is unclear. This CDR3 region has 13 residues. In germline, CDR1 is SGDLS, CDR2 YYNGEE. The V gene lost 4 bases and the J gene lost 3 bases, with 9 bases spanning the gap. The CDR3 loop is CASSPPGTDTQYF. The CDR3 nucleotides are TGTGCCAGCAGCCCCCCCGGGACAGATACGCAGTATTTT.

This sequence joins TRBV7-2 and TRBJ1-4, with D unresolved. Trimming took 4 bases from V and 3 from J, leaving 9 bases between them. This CDR3 comprises 14 residues. Germline V lookup: CDR1 SGHTA, CDR2 FQGNSA. In nucleotides, the CDR3 is TGTGCCAGCAGCTCCTATACCTCTAATGAAAAACTGTTTTTT. Its translation: CASSSYTSNEKLFF.

This clone has just one count. The same CDR3 can be traced to other DNA sequences in this sample. The V and J genes are TRBV19 and TRBJ1-5; the D gene is possibly TRBD1 (6 bases). The CDR3 covers 13 residues. Germline V gene lookup returns CDR1 LNHDA and CDR2 SQIVND (reference sequence). Between the trimmed V and J ends, which lost 5 bases and 4 bases, there was a span of 9 bases. CDR3 protein: CASSWTVNQPQHF. In DNA form, the CDR3 reads TGTGCCAGTAGTTGGACAGTAAATCAGCCCCAGCATTTT.